The rows below give T cell receptor beta chains drawn from one sample of a study of graft-versus-host responses after intestinal transplantation. Which antigens these TCRs recognize remains unknown. Sequenced by immunoSEQ multiplex PCR; TCRdb stores in-frame clones only, minus some. The table records some 90,000 clones, 90% to 95% of them present only once. Source: unstimulated CD8+ T cells sorted from spleen or lymph node cells, taken before intestinal transplant. Receptor source: a human donor who received an intestinal transplant. The CDR3 runs from the conserved cysteine through the conserved F or W. The D gene is left open where the match is weak. Size is stated for part of the rows, as once, few or many counts, or as a class when the clone is expanded.

len: 15; j_gene: TRBJ2-7; v_gene: TRBV28; abundance: NA; d_gene: NA; CDR3aa: CASSLGTGWSYEQYF; CDR3nt: TGTGCCAGCAGTTTGGGTACCGGGTGGTCCTACGAGCAGTACTTC
len: 16; j_gene: TRBJ1-1; v_gene: TRBV4-1; abundance: NA; d_gene: NA; CDR3aa: CASSQDLRGVGTEAFF; CDR3nt: TGCGCCAGCAGCCAAGATCTGCGGGGTGTCGGCACTGAAGCTTTCTTT
len: 16; j_gene: TRBJ1-2; v_gene: TRBV7-9; abundance: NA; d_gene: NA; CDR3aa: CASSEPVGTSRDGYTF; CDR3nt: TGTGCCAGCAGCGAACCGGTGGGGACATCGAGGGATGGCTACACCTTC
len: 20; j_gene: TRBJ2-7; v_gene: TRBV13; abundance: NA; d_gene: NA; CDR3aa: CASSLAPVERGAEWGYEQYF; CDR3nt: TGTGCCAGCAGCTTAGCGCCCGTTGAGAGGGGCGCCGAATGGGGATACGAGCAGTACTTC
len: 12; j_gene: TRBJ2-7; v_gene: TRBV13; abundance: NA; d_gene: TRBD2; CDR3aa: CASGREREEQYF; CDR3nt: TGTGCCAGCGGCAGGGAGCGGGAAGAGCAGTACTTC
len: 14; j_gene: TRBJ2-5; v_gene: TRBV11-2; abundance: NA; d_gene: TRBD1; CDR3aa: CASRYQTGNETQYF; CDR3nt: TGTGCCAGCAGGTACCAGACAGGGAATGAGACCCAGTACTTC
len: 16; j_gene: TRBJ2-2; v_gene: TRBV7-9; abundance: NA; d_gene: NA; CDR3aa: CASSAAGPENTGELFF; CDR3nt: TGTGCCAGCAGCGCGGCCGGGCCTGAGAACACCGGGGAGCTGTTTTTT
len: 12; j_gene: TRBJ2-1; v_gene: TRBV7-9; abundance: NA; d_gene: NA; CDR3aa: CASSLRPSEQFF; CDR3nt: TGTGCCAGCAGCTTAAGACCTTCGGAGCAGTTCTTC
len: 15; j_gene: TRBJ2-4; v_gene: TRBV27; abundance: NA; d_gene: TRBD2; CDR3aa: CASRLAAVAKNIQYF; CDR3nt: TGTGCCAGCAGACTAGCGGCAGTAGCCAAAAACATTCAGTACTTC
len: 14; j_gene: TRBJ2-1; v_gene: TRBV11-2; abundance: NA; d_gene: NA; CDR3aa: CASSQDTYYNEQFF; CDR3nt: TGTGCCAGCAGCCAGGACACATACTACAATGAGCAGTTCTTC
len: 17; j_gene: TRBJ2-1; v_gene: TRBV7-9; abundance: NA; d_gene: TRBD2; CDR3aa: CASSRTRDGGIHNEQFF; CDR3nt: TGTGCCAGCAGCCGGACTAGGGATGGCGGGATTCACAATGAGCAGTTCTTC
len: 16; j_gene: TRBJ2-1; v_gene: TRBV19; abundance: NA; d_gene: NA; CDR3aa: CASSIEVLGSYNEQFF; CDR3nt: TGTGCCAGTAGTATAGAGGTCCTCGGCTCCTACAATGAGCAGTTCTTC
len: 13; j_gene: TRBJ2-1; v_gene: TRBV29-1; abundance: NA; d_gene: NA; CDR3aa: CSVWHSTYNEQFF; CDR3nt: TGCAGCGTATGGCACTCAACCTACAATGAGCAGTTCTTC
len: 19; j_gene: TRBJ2-5; v_gene: TRBV28; abundance: NA; d_gene: NA; CDR3aa: CASSSLNTPRLVGRETQYF; CDR3nt: TGTGCCAGCAGTTCACTCAACACCCCTCGTCTCGTGGGGCGCGAGACCCAGTACTTC
len: 14; j_gene: TRBJ1-5; v_gene: TRBV15; abundance: NA; d_gene: NA; CDR3aa: CATSPHGDDQPQHF; CDR3nt: TGTGCCACCAGCCCCCACGGGGATGATCAGCCCCAGCATTTT
len: 15; j_gene: TRBJ1-1; v_gene: TRBV7-9; abundance: NA; d_gene: TRBD1; CDR3aa: CASSHIQGVDTEAFF; CDR3nt: TGTGCCAGCAGCCACATACAGGGGGTAGACACTGAAGCTTTCTTT
len: 16; j_gene: TRBJ2-7; v_gene: TRBV6-5; abundance: NA; d_gene: NA; CDR3aa: CASSYSVFAAWDEQYF; CDR3nt: TGTGCCAGCAGTTACTCGGTTTTTGCAGCATGGGACGAGCAGTACTTC
len: 14; j_gene: TRBJ2-7; v_gene: TRBV4-1; abundance: NA; d_gene: TRBD2; CDR3aa: CASRRGLEFYEQYF; CDR3nt: TGCGCCAGCAGACGAGGACTAGAATTCTACGAGCAGTACTTC
len: 16; j_gene: TRBJ1-4; v_gene: TRBV5-1; abundance: NA; d_gene: NA; CDR3aa: CASSPYGGEWDEKLFF; CDR3nt: TGCGCCAGCAGCCCTTACGGGGGGGAATGGGATGAAAAACTGTTTTTT
len: 14; j_gene: TRBJ2-7; v_gene: TRBV7-6; abundance: NA; d_gene: TRBD2; CDR3aa: CASSLASGGYEQYF; CDR3nt: TGTGCCAGCAGCTTAGCTAGCGGGGGCTACGAGCAGTACTTC
len: 17; j_gene: TRBJ1-2; v_gene: TRBV13; abundance: NA; d_gene: NA; CDR3aa: CASSLRGGLDSYYGYTF; CDR3nt: TGTGCCAGCAGCTTAAGGGGCGGCCTGGACAGCTACTATGGCTACACCTTC
len: 17; j_gene: TRBJ2-2; v_gene: TRBV2; abundance: once; d_gene: TRBD1; CDR3aa: CASSDSSGQGYTGELFF; CDR3nt: TGTGCCAGCAGTGACAGTTCGGGACAGGGGTACACCGGGGAGCTGTTTTTT